This T cell receptor (beta chain) stems from a study of shared clonotypes between healthy human individuals. Only Caucasian adults living in Nashville, Tennessee served as donors. The authors divided CD4+ cells into CD45RA+ naive and CD45RA-negative memory subsets. The V gene's germline CDR1 is DFQATT and CDR2 SNEGSKA (reference sequence). This CDR3 has 11 amino acids. V dropped 8 bases and J dropped 0 bases, with 7 bases sitting between them. In regard to this clone: Its specificity is unknown.

The authors' processing: ImmunoSEQ output held junction-only sequences without quality scores, so filtering differed. Profiling relied on immunoSEQ multiplex PCR, and the TCRdb table lists in-frame clones only, not all of them. The V and J calls and the clone size are those of that table, but D and trimming were determined from the DNA. The data contain around 700,000 clones, about three quarters of them singletons. Findings and limits, study-wide: A reduction in generation probabilities was seen for non-shared clonotypes relative to those shared by all four donors.

The chain recombines TRBV20-1 with TRBJ1-1; D remains unclear. Sequencing was performed on memory CD4+ T cells sorted from blood. Described subset: CD45RA-negative fraction. The source of this sequence is a woman aged 25 to 39 in good health. The CDR3 region has the DNA TGCAGTTCCCGTTTGAACACTGAAGCTTTCTTT. As protein: CSSRLNTEAFF.